The 28 T cell receptor beta chains listed next were all sequenced from one sample in a study of T cell changes during pregnancy in multiple sclerosis (dated by TCRdb to the late 2010s). Libraries came from the immunoSEQ multiplex PCR assay. Drawn from immuneACCESS, this table holds only the in-frame rearrangements with V and J called that TCRdb kept. Clones are partly lost; checked studies trace under half to an unresolved V gene and leave the rest unexplained. Within this sample are tens of thousands of clones, with over 65% of them counted one time only. In total, the top ten clones hold about 7.6% of the sample. The specimen comprised CD8+ T cells from peripheral blood mononuclear cells, sampled before pregnancy. The source is a female donor with multiple sclerosis, enrolled in a pregnancy study.

This chain connects TRBV19 to TRBJ2-5; D is undetermined. CDR1 LNHDA and CDR2 SQIVND come from the germline V gene (reference sequence). The length of the CDR3 is 15 residues. The germline V and J ends were trimmed by 4 bases and 0 bases, with 12 bases remaining between them. CDR3 protein: CASSTSDGYQETQYF. CDR3 in DNA: TGTGCCAGTAGTACCAGCGACGGGTACCAAGAGACCCAGTACTTC.

Written as DNA, the CDR3 is TGCAGCGCCACCGGGACAGGGGGCAAAGAGACCCAGTACTTC. Amino acids: CSATGTGGKETQYF. This chain links TRBV29-1 with TRBJ2-5; 12 bases map to TRBD1. Germline CDR1 SQVTM, CDR2 ANQGSEA. The V segment lost 7 bases and the J segment 3 bases; nucleotides outside the gene matches: 6. The CDR3 consists of 14 residues. Variable domain in full (rest from reference TRBV29-1 and TRBJ2-5): SAVISQKPSRDICQRGTSLTIQCQVDSQVTMMFWYRQQPGQSLTLIATANQGSEATYESGFVIDKFPISRPNLTFSTLTVSNMSPEDSSIYLCSATGTGGKETQYFGPGTRLLVL.

In the case of this clone: One end of the junction fails to match germline, which may point to a read error. The rearrangement uses TRBV6-5 and TRBJ1-2; D ambiguous. This CDR3 spans 13 amino acids. Germline V gene lookup returns CDR1 MNHEY and CDR2 SVGAGI. CDR3 DNA sequence: TGTGCCAGCAGTCCCAAAATCAACTGTGGCTACACCTTC. Residues: CASSPKINCGYTF.

The gene calls are TRBV11-2 and TRBJ2-7; D is uncertain. Trimming stripped 3 bases from V and 0 bases from J, with 6 bases between. CDR3 length: 13 amino acids. Germline assignment: CDR1 SGHAT and CDR2 FQNNGV. The CDR3 region is CASSFGYSYEQYF. The CDR3 nucleotides read TGTGCCAGCAGCTTCGGGTACTCCTACGAGCAGTACTTC. Full variable domain (outside the CDR3, taken from reference TRBV11-2 and TRBJ2-7): EAGVAQSPRYKIIEKRQSVAFWCNPISGHATLYWYQQILGQGPKLLIQFQNNGVVDDSQLPKDRFSAERLKGVDSTLKIQPAKLEDSAVYLCASSFGYSYEQYFGPGTRLTVT.

This chain uses TRBV11-2 with TRBJ2-7; 8 bases fit TRBD2. Trimming took 1 base from V and 1 from J; bases not matched to a gene: 3. There are 15 residues in the CDR3. Per germline, CDR1 SGHAT and CDR2 FQNNGV. The CDR3 sequence is CASSLVSGTSYEQYF. CDR3 DNA: TGTGCCAGCAGCTTAGTTAGCGGGACGTCCTACGAGCAGTACTTC. Complete variable domain (other parts from reference TRBV11-2 and TRBJ2-7): EAGVAQSPRYKIIEKRQSVAFWCNPISGHATLYWYQQILGQGPKLLIQFQNNGVVDDSQLPKDRFSAERLKGVDSTLKIQPAKLEDSAVYLCASSLVSGTSYEQYFGPGTRLTVT.

The V call is TRBV4-3, the J call TRBJ2-2, with 8 bases fitting TRBD2. CDR3 length equals 19 residues. The V gene's germline CDR1 is LGHNA and CDR2 YSLEER. V was clipped by 0 bases and J by 5 bases; unmatched bases: 14. The DNA of the CDR3 is TGCGCCAGCAGCCAAGATCGGGCCCCCTTTGCGGGGGGAACCGGGGAGCTGTTTTTT. Translated: CASSQDRAPFAGGTGELFF.

This clone was picked up a small number of times. The V and J genes are TRBV5-4 and TRBJ1-2; D remains unclear. The CDR3 runs 14 residues. V was trimmed by 0 bases and J by 5 bases, leaving 11 bases between them. Germline V lookup: CDR1 SGHNT, CDR2 YYREEE (reference sequence). Here the CDR3 reads CASSLGENPYGYTF. Written as DNA, the CDR3 is TGTGCCAGCAGCTTGGGAGAGAACCCTTATGGCTACACCTTC.

The rearrangement uses TRBV9 and TRBJ2-6, with 8 bases identical to TRBD2. The CDR3 contains 16 residues. The V and J ends lost 5 bases and 2 bases, in that order; junction bases with no gene match: 6. The germline V gene has CDR1 SGDLS and CDR2 YYNGEE. CDR3 DNA: TGTGCCAGCAGGCAATCGGGGGGGCCTGGGGCCAACGTCCTGACTTTC. This sequence encodes CASRQSGGPGANVLTF.

The chain links TRBV13 to TRBJ1-1; TRBD1 is a possible D gene (5 bases). Trimming stripped 5 bases from V and 0 bases from J, with 7 bases between. CDR1 PRHDT and CDR2 FYEKMQ come from the germline V gene (reference sequence). The CDR3 has 13 amino acids. CDR3 protein: CASSTDMNTEAFF. CDR3 DNA: TGTGCCAGCAGCACGGACATGAACACTGAAGCTTTCTTT.

This chain joins TRBV28 and TRBJ2-7, with a weak D call TRBD1 (5 bases). Trimming took off 6 bases at V and 0 bases at J, with 15 bases between the two ends. CDR1 and CDR2 from the germline V gene are MDHEN and SYDVKM. The CDR3 extends over 15 amino acids. The CDR3 DNA is TGTGCCAGCAGCCCTGCCAGGGCCGGCTCCTACGAGCAGTACTTC. Amino acid sequence: CASSPARAGSYEQYF.

This clone appeared once. The rearrangement uses TRBV28 and TRBJ1-5; 9 positions match TRBD1. V lost 7 bases, J lost 5 bases, and 9 bases stayed unmatched. Germline V gene data show CDR1 as MDHEN and CDR2 as SYDVKM. CDR3 size: 15 residues. The chain's CDR3 is CASTQGTGWYQPQHF. The CDR3 DNA sequence: TGTGCCAGCACCCAAGGGACAGGGTGGTATCAGCCCCAGCATTTT.

V usage is TRBV7-9 and J usage is TRBJ2-7; D possibly corresponds to TRBD2 (6 bases). The CDR3 is made up of 15 amino acids. Trimming left V 1 base short and J 2 bases short, with 12 bases between. CDR1 SEHNR and CDR2 FQNEAQ come from the germline V gene (reference sequence). The CDR3 loop reads CASSLEWDFAYEQYF. DNA for the CDR3: TGTGCCAGCAGCTTAGAATGGGACTTCGCCTACGAGCAGTACTTC.

The rearrangement links TRBV7-9 to TRBJ2-2, with TRBD2 as a possible D gene (5 bases). The V and J ends lost 4 bases and 7 bases respectively, with 10 bases between them. Looked up from germline, CDR1 is SEHNR and CDR2 is FQNEAQ (reference sequence). The CDR3 is made up of 13 amino acids. The CDR3 reads CASSSSEGGELFF. CDR3 bases: TGTGCCAGCAGCTCAAGCGAGGGCGGGGAGCTGTTTTTT. Full variable domain (remainder filled in from reference TRBV7-9 and TRBJ2-2): DTGVSQNPRHKITKRGQNVTFRCDPISEHNRLYWYRQTLGQGPEFLTYFQNEAQLEKSRLLSDRFSAERPKGSFSTLEIQRTEQGDSAMYLCASSSSEGGELFFGEGSRLTVL.

V and J are TRBV27 and TRBJ1-2; 7 positions match TRBD1. The junction had 2 bases not matched to a gene; V was cut back by 3 bases and J by 4 bases. Germline lookup yields CDR1 MNHEY and CDR2 SMNVEV (reference sequence). The CDR3 runs to 13 residues. In DNA, the CDR3 is TGTGCCAGCAGTTTTTCAGGGGGCTATGGCTACACCTTC. Its protein is CASSFSGGYGYTF.

The chain uses TRBV4-2 and TRBJ2-5, with a tentative D call TRBD1 (6 bases). V was pared by 5 bases and J by 5 bases, with 18 bases between. CDR1 is LGHNA and CDR2 is YNFKEQ in the germline V gene. This CDR3 spans 15 amino acids. CDR3: CASSVITGSRETQYF. CDR3 coding DNA: TGTGCCAGCAGCGTAATTACAGGGAGTAGGGAGACCCAGTACTTC.

This rearrangement joins TRBV5-4 to TRBJ2-6, with D perhaps matching TRBD1 (6 bases). V lost 3 bases to trimming and J lost 3 bases, with 10 bases between them. Per the germline V gene, CDR1 is SGHNT and CDR2 is YYREEE (reference sequence). This CDR3 region has 15 residues. The CDR3 protein is CASSSRGGGANVLTF. The CDR3 nucleotides are TGTGCCAGCAGCTCCAGGGGTGGTGGGGCCAACGTCCTGACTTTC.

V is TRBV9 and J is TRBJ1-5; 11 bases fit TRBD1. Looked up from germline, CDR1 is SGDLS and CDR2 is YYNGEE. The ends lost 4 bases at V and 7 bases at J; junction bases unmatched: 10. This CDR3 contains 16 residues. The CDR3 here is CASSPGTGGGGQPQHF. The CDR3 region has the DNA TGTGCCAGCAGCCCCGGGACAGGGGGAGGCGGACAGCCCCAGCATTTT.

The V call is TRBV7-7, the J call TRBJ2-7; 9 positions agree with TRBD1. Germline trimming cut 5 bases from V and 3 bases from J; bases unmatched to any gene: 8. CDR3 size: 15 residues. Germline CDR1 is SSHAT and CDR2 is FNYEAQ (reference sequence). The CDR3 here is CASSSRDRDGYEQYF. Written as DNA, the CDR3 is TGTGCCAGCAGCAGCCGGGACAGGGACGGCTACGAGCAGTACTTC.

The CDR3, as DNA: TGCAGCGTTTTCCCAGGGCTAGCGGAAGAGACCCAGTACTTC. Protein: CSVFPGLAEETQYF. This chain links TRBV29-1 with TRBJ2-5, with TRBD2 matching over 7 bases. V was pared by 5 bases and J by 3 bases, with 9 bases of the junction left unmatched. Germline CDR1 SQVTM, CDR2 ANQGSEA. This CDR3 region has 14 residues.

The V and J genes are TRBV6-5 and TRBJ1-5; D might be TRBD1 (6 bases). The length of the CDR3 is 14 residues. From germline, CDR1 is MNHEY and CDR2 SVGAGI. Trimming pared 2 bases from V and 5 bases from J, leaving 10 bases between. The CDR3, as DNA: TGTGCCAGCAGTTACGGGCCAGGGGATCAGCCCCAGCATTTT. As protein: CASSYGPGDQPQHF.

The gene calls are TRBV27 and TRBJ2-3; 10 bases fit TRBD1. In germline, CDR1 is MNHEY, CDR2 SMNVEV (reference sequence). This CDR3 comprises 16 residues. V shed 1 base and J 3 bases; nucleotides not matched to a gene: 4. The CDR3 nucleotides read TGTGCCAGCAGTTTATTAGGGGGACAGGGGACAGATACGCAGTATTTT. It is translated as CASSLLGGQGTDTQYF.

The rearrangement uses TRBV10-2 and TRBJ2-7, with D perhaps TRBD1 (6 bases). The V end lost 11 bases, the J end lost 0 bases, and 11 bases lay between the germline ends. This CDR3 is built from 12 residues. CDR1 is WSHSY and CDR2 is SAAADI in the germline V gene. In DNA form, the CDR3 reads TGCGCCGTCCGGGACAACTCCTACGAGCAGTACTTC. Its protein is CAVRDNSYEQYF.

The rearrangement links TRBV27 to TRBJ2-5, with TRBD1 matching over 7 bases. The CDR3 runs to 15 residues. Germline CDR1 and CDR2: MNHEY and SMNVEV (reference sequence). V was clipped by 3 bases and J by 0 bases; unmatched bases: 4. The CDR3 coding sequence is TGTGCCAGCAGTTTGGGGACAGCGTACCAAGAGACCCAGTACTTC. It encodes CASSLGTAYQETQYF.

The CDR3 DNA reads as TGTGCCACCCATGTGCAGGGCTGGGAGCAGTTCTTC. Translating gives CATHVQGWEQFF. V is TRBV2 and J is TRBJ2-1; possibly TRBD1 for D (5 bases). Germline CDR1 and CDR2: SNHLY and FYNNEI. The V end lost 10 bases, the J end lost 10 bases, and 17 bases lay between the germline ends. This CDR3 is 12 amino acids long.

The V call is TRBV4-3, the J call TRBJ2-5; a weak D match, TRBD2 (5 bases). This CDR3 is 15 amino acids long. CDR1 and CDR2 (germline): LGHNA, YSLEER. Trimming took 1 base from V and 0 from J, leaving 9 bases between them. CDR3 amino acids: CASSQGTGDQETQYF. The CDR3 DNA sequence: TGCGCCAGCAGCCAAGGGACCGGGGACCAAGAGACCCAGTACTTC.

J is TRBJ2-3 and V is TRBV9; 9 nucleotides line up with TRBD2. The CDR3 has 16 residues. Germline CDR1 SGDLS, CDR2 YYNGEE. V gave up 0 bases and J gave up 4 bases; unmatched junction bases: 6. The CDR3 region has the DNA TGTGCCAGCAGCGTAGATAATAGCGGGAGTTCAGATACGCAGTATTTT. Translating gives CASSVDNSGSSDTQYF.

V and J are TRBV29-1 and TRBJ2-1; D not resolved. V lost 0 bases and J 2 bases, leaving 14 bases between the germline ends. The V gene's germline CDR1 is SQVTM and CDR2 ANQGSEA. This CDR3 spans 16 amino acids. The CDR3 region has the DNA TGCAGCGTTGAAGATGAGCAACGCCGAACCTACAATGAGCAGTTCTTC. This codes for CSVEDEQRRTYNEQFF.

V is TRBV4-1 and J is TRBJ2-1; 9 nucleotides align to TRBD2. From germline, CDR1 is MGHRA and CDR2 YSYEKL. V dropped 0 bases and J dropped 3; count of bases not matched to a gene: 9. This CDR3 has 18 amino acids. The CDR3 loop is CASSQDGLAGHFYNEQFF. DNA for the CDR3: TGCGCCAGCAGCCAAGACGGGCTAGCGGGGCACTTCTACAATGAGCAGTTCTTC.